This TCR beta chain appears in the sequencing data of a study of blood T cells in healthy people across ages (dated by TCRdb to between 2015 and 2016). In the study overall: In model experiments, template switching captured roughly one uniquely barcoded TCR beta cDNA molecule for every two T cells. To track age-related changes in TCR beta repertoire diversity, the study relied on deep sequencing normalized with unique cDNA molecular identifiers. The donors were split into four age groups: young (average around 16 years), middle-aged (nearly 40), aged (about 56) and long-lived (about 82). Donors of different ages were randomly distributed across sequencing lanes to avoid experimental bias. The study analyzed two additional independent replicas of 1 million unique cDNA reads from the same blood draw for two donors, one aged 18 to 30 and one aged 80 or older. Paper-wide results and their limitations: The CMV infection status of donors was not known, potentially confounding age-related changes in expanded clonotypes. Observed TCR beta diversity per million T cells fell roughly linearly with age, and a significant reduction was already apparent by age approximately 40. The percentage of naive T cells measured by flow cytometry correlated strongly with observed TCR beta diversity. The long-lived group showed more naive CD4+ T cells, fewer expanded clones and increased TCR diversity than the aged group, suggesting age selection. Estimates of total diversity based on one million sequenced T cells were considered lower bounds and underestimates. Bulk unsorted PBMC profiling prevented conclusive comparison of naive and antigen-experienced compartments.

As for this clonotype: This receptor's antigen is unknown. No base quality information exists; no much larger clone differs at one position.

Library construction relied on 5' RACE. Sequencing used an Illumina HiSeq 2500. A second PCR of about 6 to 11 cycles was run with a J-beta primer mix and a sample-barcoded 5' primer. A template-switch 5' adaptor carrying 12 random nucleotides introduced a unique molecular identifier onto each TCR beta cDNA molecule. Each sample yielded at least 3 million CDR3-containing paired-end reads. First-strand cDNA synthesis was performed from all RNA using the Mint cDNA synthesis kit, with priming by a TRBC-specific oligonucleotide. All cDNA was treated with uracil-DNA glycosylase and then went through a first 18-cycle PCR with the universal primers M1SS and BC2_uni_R. As for the authors' bioinformatics: Normalization of each sample was performed by random selection of 1 million high-quality reads, each carrying a distinct molecular identifier. Reads sharing molecular identifiers were discarded rather than binned into consensus sequences. MiTCR, set to a Q25 quality threshold and the strictest error-elimination algorithm, was used for CDR3 identification, clonotype clustering and error correction. A nonparametric unseen species model with Euler transformation was used to estimate a lower bound on total TCR beta diversity. The public reads were reprocessed in TCRdb via fastp at Q25 and MiXCR, keeping in-frame beta chains. Records with the same CDR3 protein are collapsed into one entry carrying the most frequent genes and DNA. These V and J calls are TCRdb output, not the study's own analysis. This sample gives 700,000 to 850,000 distinct CDR3 sequences in total; approximately 53% of them show up just once. Of the sample, about 42% falls within the top ten clones.

The CDR3 contains 15 residues, cysteine and phenylalanine counted. CDR3 DNA only is kept here, 45 bases in frame from base 1. From a lookup of the germline V gene, CDR1 and CDR2 are SGHRS and YFSETQ. Germline trimming amounts to 4 bases on V and 6 bases on J, with 6 as the count of junction bases outside the gene matches. The roughly 39 donors, aged about 6 to 100 years, were systemically healthy Caucasian individuals from Russia. Each donor gave ten milliliters of peripheral blood, drawn into EDTA-treated Vacutainer tubes. Ficoll-Paque density-gradient centrifugation was used to isolate PBMCs, with at least 6.5 million per sample. Trizol reagent was used to extract total RNA from the PBMCs, yielding at least 5.5 micrograms per sample. For every donor, an aliquot of PBMCs went through flow cytometry to measure the percentages of naive CD45RAhigh/CD27high T cells.

This chain joins TRBV5-1 to TRBJ2-1, with 11 bases in between that match TRBD1. The clonotype was recovered from a man at least 80 years old in good health. Sequenced input: blood. The CDR3 is CASSGQGAGSNEQFF. In nucleotide form, the sequence is TGCGCCAGCAGCGGACAGGGGGCAGGAAGCAATGAGCAGTTCTTC.